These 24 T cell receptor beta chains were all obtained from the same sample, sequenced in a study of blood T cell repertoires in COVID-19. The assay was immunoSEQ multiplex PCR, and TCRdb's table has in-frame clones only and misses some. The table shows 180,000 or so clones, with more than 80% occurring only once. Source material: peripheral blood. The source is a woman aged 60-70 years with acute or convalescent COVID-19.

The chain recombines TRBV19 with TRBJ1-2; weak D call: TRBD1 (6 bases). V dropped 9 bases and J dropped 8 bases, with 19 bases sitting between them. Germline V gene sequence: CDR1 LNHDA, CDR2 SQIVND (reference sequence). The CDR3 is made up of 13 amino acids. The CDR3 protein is CARVTGMVEGYTF. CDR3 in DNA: TGTGCCAGGGTAACAGGGATGGTTGAGGGCTACACCTTC.

CDR3 nucleotide sequence: TGTGCCAGCAGGAGGACGGGAACGTACAATGAGCAGTTCTTC. It yields the protein CASRRTGTYNEQFF. The V and J genes are TRBV6-4 and TRBJ2-1; the D gene is possibly TRBD2 (5 bases). Looked up from germline, CDR1 is MRHNA and CDR2 is SNTAGT. The CDR3 length is 14 residues. Trimming took off 6 bases at V and 4 bases at J, with 13 bases between the two ends.

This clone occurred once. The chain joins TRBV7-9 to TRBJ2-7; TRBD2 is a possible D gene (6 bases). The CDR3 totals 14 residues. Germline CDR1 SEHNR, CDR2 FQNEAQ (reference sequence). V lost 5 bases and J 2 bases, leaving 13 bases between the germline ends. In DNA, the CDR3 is TGTGCCAGCAGCGTCTCGGGACTCCCCTACGAGCAGTACTTC. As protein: CASSVSGLPYEQYF. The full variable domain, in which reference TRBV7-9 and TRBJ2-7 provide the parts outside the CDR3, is DTGVSQNPRHKITKRGQNVTFRCDPISEHNRLYWYRQTLGQGPEFLTYFQNEAQLEKSRLLSDRFSAERPKGSFSTLEIQRTEQGDSAMYLCASSVSGLPYEQYFGPGTRLTVT.

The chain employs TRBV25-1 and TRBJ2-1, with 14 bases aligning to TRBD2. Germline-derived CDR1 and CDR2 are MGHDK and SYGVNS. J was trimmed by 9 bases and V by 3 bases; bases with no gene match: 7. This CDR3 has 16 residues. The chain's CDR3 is CASSDKGTSGRSEQFF. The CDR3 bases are TGTGCCAGCAGTGATAAAGGGACTAGCGGGAGAAGTGAGCAGTTCTTC.

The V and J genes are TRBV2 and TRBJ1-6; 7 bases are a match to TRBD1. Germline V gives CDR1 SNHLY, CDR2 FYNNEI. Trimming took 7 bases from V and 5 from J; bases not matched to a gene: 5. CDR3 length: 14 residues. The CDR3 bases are TGTGCCAGCATGGGACAGCTTGATAATTCACCCCTCCACTTT. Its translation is CASMGQLDNSPLHF.

The CDR3 bases are TGTGCCAGCAGCTTAGAGCGGGTCCCAGCGGGAGAAGTGTTCTTC. Residues: CASSLERVPAGEVFF. The genes are TRBV11-3 and TRBJ2-1, with 8 bases that match TRBD2. V gave up 0 bases and J gave up 15 bases; unmatched junction bases: 13. The germline CDR1 and CDR2 sequences are SGHNT and YENEEA. The CDR3 contains 15 residues.

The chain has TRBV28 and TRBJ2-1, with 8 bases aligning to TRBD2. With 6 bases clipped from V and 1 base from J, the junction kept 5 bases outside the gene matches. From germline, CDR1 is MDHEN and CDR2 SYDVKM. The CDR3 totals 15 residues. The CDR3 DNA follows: TGTGCCAGCAGCGAACTAGCGGATTCCTACAATGAGCAGTTCTTC. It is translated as CASSELADSYNEQFF.

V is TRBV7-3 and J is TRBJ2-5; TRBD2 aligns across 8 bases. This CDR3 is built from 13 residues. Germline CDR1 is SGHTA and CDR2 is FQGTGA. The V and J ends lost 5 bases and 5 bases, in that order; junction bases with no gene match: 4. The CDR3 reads CASSVSGTETQYF. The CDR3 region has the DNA TGTGCCAGCAGCGTTAGCGGGACGGAGACCCAGTACTTC.

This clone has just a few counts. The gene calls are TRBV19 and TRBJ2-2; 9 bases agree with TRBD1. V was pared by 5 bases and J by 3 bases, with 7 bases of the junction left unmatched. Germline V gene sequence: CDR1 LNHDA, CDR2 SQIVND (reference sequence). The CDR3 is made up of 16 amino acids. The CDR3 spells CASSSYRGRDTGELFF. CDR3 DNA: TGTGCCAGTAGTTCCTACAGGGGGCGGGACACCGGGGAGCTGTTTTTT.

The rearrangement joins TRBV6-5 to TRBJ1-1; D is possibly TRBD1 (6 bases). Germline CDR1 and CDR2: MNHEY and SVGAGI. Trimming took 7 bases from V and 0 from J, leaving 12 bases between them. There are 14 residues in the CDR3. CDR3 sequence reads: CASTGQLMNTEAFF. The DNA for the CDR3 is TGTGCCAGCACAGGACAGCTGATGAACACTGAAGCTTTCTTT.

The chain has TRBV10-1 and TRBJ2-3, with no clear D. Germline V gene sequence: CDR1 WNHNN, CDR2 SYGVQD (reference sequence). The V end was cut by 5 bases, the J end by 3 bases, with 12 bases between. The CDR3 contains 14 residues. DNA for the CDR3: TGCGCCAGCAGTTTCAGCGCCCCGACAGATACGCAGTATTTT. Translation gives CASSFSAPTDTQYF.

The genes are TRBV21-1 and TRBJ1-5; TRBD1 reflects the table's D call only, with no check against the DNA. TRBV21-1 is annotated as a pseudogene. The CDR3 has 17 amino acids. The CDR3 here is CASSRYRQGARNQPQHF. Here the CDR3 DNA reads TGTGCCAGCAGCAGATACAGACAGGGGGCCCGCAATCAGCCCCAGCATTTT.

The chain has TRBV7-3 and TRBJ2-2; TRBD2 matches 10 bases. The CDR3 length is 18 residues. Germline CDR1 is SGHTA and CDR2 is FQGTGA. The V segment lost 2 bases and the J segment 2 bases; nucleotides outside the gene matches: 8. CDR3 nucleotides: TGTGCCAGCAGCTTAGGGATCAGCGGGAGGGGCAACACCGGGGAGCTGTTTTTT. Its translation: CASSLGISGRGNTGELFF.

The CDR3 DNA reads as TGCGCCAGCAGCCAAGATCCCGCGGGGGCTAGCACAGATACGCAGTATTTT. This codes for CASSQDPAGASTDTQYF. V usage is TRBV4-1 and J usage is TRBJ2-3; D is perhaps TRBD2 (7 bases). The CDR3 extends over 17 amino acids. V lost 0 bases and J 0 bases, leaving 13 bases between the germline ends. The germline V gene has CDR1 MGHRA and CDR2 YSYEKL.

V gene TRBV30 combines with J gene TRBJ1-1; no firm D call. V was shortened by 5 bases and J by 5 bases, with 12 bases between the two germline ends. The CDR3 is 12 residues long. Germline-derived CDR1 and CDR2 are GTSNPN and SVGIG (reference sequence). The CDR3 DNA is TGTGCCTGGGAGACGCGGAGGACTGAAGCTTTCTTT. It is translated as CAWETRRTEAFF.

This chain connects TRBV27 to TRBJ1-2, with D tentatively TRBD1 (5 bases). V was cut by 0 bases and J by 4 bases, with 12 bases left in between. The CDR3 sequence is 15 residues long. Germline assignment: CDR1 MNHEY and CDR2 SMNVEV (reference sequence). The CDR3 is CASSLSRTGLYGYTF. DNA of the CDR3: TGTGCCAGCAGTTTATCAAGAACAGGCCTCTATGGCTACACCTTC.

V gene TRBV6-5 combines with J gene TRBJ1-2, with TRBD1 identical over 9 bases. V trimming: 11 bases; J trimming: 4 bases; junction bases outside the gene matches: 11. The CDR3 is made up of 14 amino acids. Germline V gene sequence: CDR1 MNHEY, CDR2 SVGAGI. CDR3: CAALGQGPFYGYTF. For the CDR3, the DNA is TGTGCCGCACTCGGACAGGGGCCGTTCTATGGCTACACCTTC.

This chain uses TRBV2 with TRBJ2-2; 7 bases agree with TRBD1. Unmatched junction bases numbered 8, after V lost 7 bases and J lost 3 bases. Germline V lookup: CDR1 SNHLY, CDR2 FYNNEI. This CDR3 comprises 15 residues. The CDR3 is CASKDRVGDTGELFF. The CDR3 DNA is TGTGCCAGCAAAGACAGGGTAGGGGACACCGGGGAGCTGTTTTTT.

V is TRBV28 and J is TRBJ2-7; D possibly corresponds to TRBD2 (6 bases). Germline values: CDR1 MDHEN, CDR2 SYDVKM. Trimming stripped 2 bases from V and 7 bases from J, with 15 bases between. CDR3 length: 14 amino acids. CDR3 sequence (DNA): TGTGCCAGCAGTTTAGCCCAGGCCGGAGGGGAGCAGTACTTC. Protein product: CASSLAQAGGEQYF.

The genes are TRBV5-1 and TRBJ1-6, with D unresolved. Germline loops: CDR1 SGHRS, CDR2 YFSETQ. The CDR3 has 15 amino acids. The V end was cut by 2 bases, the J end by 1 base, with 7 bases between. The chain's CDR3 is CASSLGGSYNSPLHF. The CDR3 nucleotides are TGCGCCAGCAGCTTAGGAGGTTCCTATAATTCACCCCTCCACTTT.

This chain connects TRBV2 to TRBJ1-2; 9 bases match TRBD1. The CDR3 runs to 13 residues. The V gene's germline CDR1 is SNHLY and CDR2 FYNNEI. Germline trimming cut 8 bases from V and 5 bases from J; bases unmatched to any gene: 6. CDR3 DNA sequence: TGTGCCAGCGCAGGGACAGGGCAATATGGCTACACCTTC. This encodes CASAGTGQYGYTF.

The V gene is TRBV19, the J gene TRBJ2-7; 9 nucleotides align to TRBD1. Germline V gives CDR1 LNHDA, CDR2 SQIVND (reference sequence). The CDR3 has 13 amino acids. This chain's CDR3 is CATSEDRGNEQYF. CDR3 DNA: TGTGCTACATCAGAGGACAGGGGAAACGAGCAGTACTTC.

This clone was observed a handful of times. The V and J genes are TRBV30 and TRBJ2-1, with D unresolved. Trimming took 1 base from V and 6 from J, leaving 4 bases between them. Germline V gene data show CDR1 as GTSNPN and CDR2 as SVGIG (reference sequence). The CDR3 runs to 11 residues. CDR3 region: CAWSGLNEQFF. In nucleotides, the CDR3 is TGTGCCTGGAGTGGGCTCAATGAGCAGTTCTTC.

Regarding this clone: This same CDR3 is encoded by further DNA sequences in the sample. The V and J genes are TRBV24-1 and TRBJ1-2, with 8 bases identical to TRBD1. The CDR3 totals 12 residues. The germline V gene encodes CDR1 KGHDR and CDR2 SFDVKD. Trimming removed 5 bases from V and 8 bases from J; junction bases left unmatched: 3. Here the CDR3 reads CATSGTGYGYTF. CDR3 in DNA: TGTGCCACCAGTGGGACAGGGTACGGCTACACCTTC.